This TCR beta chain derives from a study of T-cell reconstitution after alpha-beta-depleted transplantation in children. This clonotype was seen repeatedly, ten times or more. A TCRbeta library incorporating unique molecular identifiers was prepared. TCRdb ran MiXCR on the PCR reads and lists one entry per CDR3 protein. The repertoire holds hundreds of thousands of distinct CDR3 sequences, roughly a tenth seen once, with approximately 4.1% in the top ten. V gave up 1 base and J gave up 2 bases, with 12 bases separating them. This CDR3 comprises 15 residues. CDR1 is SGHTA and CDR2 is FQGNSA in the germline V gene.

The chain is built from TRBV7-2 and TRBJ2-7; D remains unclear. This clonotype originated in a human donor who donated a stem cell graft to a child with acute myeloid leukemia. The source material was PBMCs from the stem cell graft donor, sampled from the stem cell graft. The chain's CDR3 is CASSLGYDRTYEQYF. CDR3 DNA sequence: TGTGCCAGCAGCTTAGGATATGACCGAACCTACGAGCAGTACTTC.